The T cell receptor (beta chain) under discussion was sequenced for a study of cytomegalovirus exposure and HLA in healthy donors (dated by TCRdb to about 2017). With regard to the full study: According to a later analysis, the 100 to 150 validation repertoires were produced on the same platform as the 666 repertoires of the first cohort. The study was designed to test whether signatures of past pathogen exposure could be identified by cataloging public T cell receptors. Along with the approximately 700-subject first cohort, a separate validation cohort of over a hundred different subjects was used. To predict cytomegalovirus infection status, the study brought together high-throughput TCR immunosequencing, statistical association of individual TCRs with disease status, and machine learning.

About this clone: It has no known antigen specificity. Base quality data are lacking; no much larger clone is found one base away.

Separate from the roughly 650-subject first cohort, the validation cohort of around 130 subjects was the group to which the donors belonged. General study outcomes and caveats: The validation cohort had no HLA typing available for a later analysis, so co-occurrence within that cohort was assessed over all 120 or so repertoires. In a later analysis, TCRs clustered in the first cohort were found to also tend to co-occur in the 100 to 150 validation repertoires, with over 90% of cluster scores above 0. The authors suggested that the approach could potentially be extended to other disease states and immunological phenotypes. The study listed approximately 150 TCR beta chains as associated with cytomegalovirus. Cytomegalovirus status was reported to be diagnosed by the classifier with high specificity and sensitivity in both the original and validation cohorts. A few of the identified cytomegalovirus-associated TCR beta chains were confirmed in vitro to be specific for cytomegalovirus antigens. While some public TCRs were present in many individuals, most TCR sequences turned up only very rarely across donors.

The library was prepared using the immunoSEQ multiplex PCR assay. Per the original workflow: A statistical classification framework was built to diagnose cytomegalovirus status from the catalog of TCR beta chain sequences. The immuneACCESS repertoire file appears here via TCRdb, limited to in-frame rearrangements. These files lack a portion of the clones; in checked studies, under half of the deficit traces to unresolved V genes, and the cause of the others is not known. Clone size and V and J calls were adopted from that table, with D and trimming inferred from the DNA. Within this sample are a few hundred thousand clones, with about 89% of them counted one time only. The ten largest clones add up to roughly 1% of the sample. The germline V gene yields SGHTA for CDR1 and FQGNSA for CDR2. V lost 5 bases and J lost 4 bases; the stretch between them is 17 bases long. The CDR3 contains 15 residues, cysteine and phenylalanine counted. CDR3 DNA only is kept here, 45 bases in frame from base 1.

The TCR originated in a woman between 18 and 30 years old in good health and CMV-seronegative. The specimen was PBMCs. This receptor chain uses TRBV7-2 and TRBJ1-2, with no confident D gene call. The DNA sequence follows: TGTGCCAGCAGCCCAACGAGGGCCGGCGGCTATGGCTACACCTTC. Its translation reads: CASSPTRAGGYGYTF.